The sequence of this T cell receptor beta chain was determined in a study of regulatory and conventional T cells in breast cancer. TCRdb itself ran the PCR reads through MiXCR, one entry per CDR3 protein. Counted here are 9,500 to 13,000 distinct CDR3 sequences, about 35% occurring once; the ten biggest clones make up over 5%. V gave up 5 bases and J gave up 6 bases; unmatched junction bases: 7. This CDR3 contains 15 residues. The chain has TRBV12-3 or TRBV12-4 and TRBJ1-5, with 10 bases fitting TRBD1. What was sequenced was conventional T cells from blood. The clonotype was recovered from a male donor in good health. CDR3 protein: CASSPGQGDVQPQHF. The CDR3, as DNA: TGTGCCAGCAGTCCAGGACAGGGGGACGTTCAGCCCCAGCATTTT.